Detailed here is one T cell receptor beta chain. It has no known antigen specificity. Base quality data are lacking; no much larger clone is found one base away. V lost 3 bases and J lost 0 bases; the stretch between them is 7 bases long. From a lookup of the germline V gene, CDR1 and CDR2 are MNHNS and SASEGT. Including cysteine and phenylalanine, the CDR3 has 14 amino acids. The retained sequence is limited to the CDR3, 42 bases, with the frame set at the first base. The immunoSEQ assay at survey resolution was applied to genomic DNA for sequencing of TCRbeta rearrangements. The authors' analysis ran thus. A lowest detectable productive clonotype frequency of 2.59 x 10-5 was observed in the TCR sequencing data. Only productive TCRbeta rearrangements, meaning sequences that were complete and in-frame, were kept for the analyses. Simpson clonality, calculated in the immunoSEQ Analyzer version 3.0, was used as the measure of sample clonality. Clones were categorized by frequency as very rare, small, medium, large (1-20%) or hyperexpanded (>20%). Generation probabilities were estimated with OLGA 1.2.3, V-gene circos plots were made with VDJtools, specificities were looked up in VDJdb, and CDR3 motifs were identified with GLIPH. TCRdb's version of the immuneACCESS table is confined to in-frame rearrangements and falls short of the full clone set. An unresolved V gene accounts for under half of the shortfall where checked; the remainder is of unknown origin. V and J calls and clone size are given by that table; D and trimming were obtained from the DNA. Recorded for this sample are more than 30,000 clones; 85% to 90% of them occurred a single time. The ten largest clones take up 0.4% to 0.5% of the sample.

This sample is drawn from a study of STAT5B mutations in CD4+ large granular lymphocyte leukemia (dated by TCRdb to between 2020 and 2023). Study-wide context: Among healthy controls, the CDR3 'QG' motif was associated with a particular HLA allele. Flow cytometry performed on FACSCanto II or FACSVerse showed that the purified fractions had more than 95% purity among lymphocytes. The TCRbeta repertoires of CD4+ T-cell large granular lymphocyte leukemia patients were compared with the TCRbeta repertoires of healthy blood donors. General findings and caveats noted by the study authors: The data were not HLA-matched, and the relatively small sample size could explain the higher clonality seen in CD4+ compared with CD8+ T-LGLL. Enrichment of TRBV06-family usage was observed among the top patient clones (8/27) relative to healthy controls (2/35). CD4-sorted patient repertoires appeared more clonal than healthy CD4+ repertoires, and this difference persisted after removing the putative leukemic clones. The main leukemic clonotypes were found to be private to each patient, although 25% of the main leukemic clonotypes were detected at low frequency in the non-leukemic repertoires of other patients.

Buffy coats from around 37 blood donors, supplied by the Finnish Red Cross blood service, were used as healthy controls. All TCR-sequenced material derived from peripheral blood: patient blood samples and healthy donor buffy coats. Peripheral blood mononuclear cells were isolated by Ficoll-Hypaque gradient centrifugation. Magnetic purification was used to isolate CD4+ cells from the buffy coats of the healthy controls. The Gentra Puregene Cell and Tissue kit was used for genomic DNA extraction, and quantification was performed on a Qubit 2.0 fluorometer. The sequence was obtained from a human donor in good health. The receptor chain draws on TRBV6-1 and TRBJ2-3; the D gene identity is not certain. The specimen sequenced was CD4+ T cells from blood buffy coats. The CDR3 has the sequence CASSDDFSTDTQYF. The sequenced DNA: TGTGCCAGCAGTGACGACTTTAGCACAGATACGCAGTATTTT.